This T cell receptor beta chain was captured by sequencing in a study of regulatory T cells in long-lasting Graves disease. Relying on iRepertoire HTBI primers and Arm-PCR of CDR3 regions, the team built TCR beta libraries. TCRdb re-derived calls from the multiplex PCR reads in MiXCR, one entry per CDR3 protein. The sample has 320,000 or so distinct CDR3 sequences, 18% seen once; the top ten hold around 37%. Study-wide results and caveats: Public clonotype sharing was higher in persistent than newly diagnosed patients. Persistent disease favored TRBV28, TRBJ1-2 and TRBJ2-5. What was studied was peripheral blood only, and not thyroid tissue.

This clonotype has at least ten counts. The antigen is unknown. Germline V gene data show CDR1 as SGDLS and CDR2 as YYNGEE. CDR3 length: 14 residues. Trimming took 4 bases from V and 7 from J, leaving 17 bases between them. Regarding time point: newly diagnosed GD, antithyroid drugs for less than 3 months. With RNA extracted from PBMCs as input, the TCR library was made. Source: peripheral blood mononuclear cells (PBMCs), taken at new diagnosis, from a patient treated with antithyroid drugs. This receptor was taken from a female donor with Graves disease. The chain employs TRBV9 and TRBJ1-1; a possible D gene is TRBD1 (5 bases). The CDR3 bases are TGTGCCAGCAGCCGCGATTCCAGGGAGGATGAAGCTTTCTTT. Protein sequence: CASSRDSREDEAFF.